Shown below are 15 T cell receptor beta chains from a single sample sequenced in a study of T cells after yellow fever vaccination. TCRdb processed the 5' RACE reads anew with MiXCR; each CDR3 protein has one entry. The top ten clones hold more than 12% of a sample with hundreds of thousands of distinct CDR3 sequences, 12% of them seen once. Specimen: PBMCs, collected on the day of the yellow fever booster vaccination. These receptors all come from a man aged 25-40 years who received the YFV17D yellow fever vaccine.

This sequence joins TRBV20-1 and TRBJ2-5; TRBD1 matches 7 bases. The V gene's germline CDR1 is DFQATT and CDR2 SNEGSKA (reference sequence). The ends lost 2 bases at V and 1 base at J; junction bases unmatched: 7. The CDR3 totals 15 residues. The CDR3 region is CSARPGQSGQETQYF. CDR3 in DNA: TGCAGTGCTAGACCGGGACAGTCAGGCCAAGAGACCCAGTACTTC.

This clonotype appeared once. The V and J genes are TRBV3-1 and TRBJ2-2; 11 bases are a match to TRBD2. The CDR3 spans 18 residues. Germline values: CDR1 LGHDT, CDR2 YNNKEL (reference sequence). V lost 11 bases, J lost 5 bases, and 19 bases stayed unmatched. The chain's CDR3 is CAFSPRGSGRAGTGELFF. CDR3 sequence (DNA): TGTGCCTTCAGTCCCCGCGGTAGCGGGAGGGCGGGTACCGGGGAGCTGTTTTTT.

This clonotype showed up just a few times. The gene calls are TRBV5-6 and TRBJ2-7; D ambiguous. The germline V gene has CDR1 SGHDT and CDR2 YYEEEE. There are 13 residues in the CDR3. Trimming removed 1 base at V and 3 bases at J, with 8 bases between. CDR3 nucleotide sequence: TGTGCCAGCAGCTTGAAGCTACACTACGAGCAGTACTTC. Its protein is CASSLKLHYEQYF.

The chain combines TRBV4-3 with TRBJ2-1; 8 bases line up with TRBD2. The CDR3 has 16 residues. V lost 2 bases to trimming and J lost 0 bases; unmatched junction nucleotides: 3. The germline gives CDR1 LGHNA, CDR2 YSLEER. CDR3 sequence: CASSQLLAASYNEQFF. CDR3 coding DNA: TGCGCCAGCAGCCAACTACTAGCGGCCTCCTACAATGAGCAGTTCTTC.

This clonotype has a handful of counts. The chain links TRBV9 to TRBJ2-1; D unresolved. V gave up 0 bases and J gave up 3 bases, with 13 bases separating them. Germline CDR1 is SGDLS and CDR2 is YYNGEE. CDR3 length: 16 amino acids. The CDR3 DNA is TGTGCCAGCAGCGTAGCCGCCTTACTAAACTACAATGAGCAGTTCTTC. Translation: CASSVAALLNYNEQFF.

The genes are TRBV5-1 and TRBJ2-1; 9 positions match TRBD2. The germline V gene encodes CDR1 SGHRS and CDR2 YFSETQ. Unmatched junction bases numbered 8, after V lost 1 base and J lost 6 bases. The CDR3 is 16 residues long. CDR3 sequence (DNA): TGCGCCAGCAGCTTGATTAGCGGGAGCTCGGGCAATGAGCAGTTCTTC. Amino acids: CASSLISGSSGNEQFF.

CDR3 amino acids: CASSQDIREGRGTQYF. CDR3 DNA sequence: TGCGCCAGCAGCCAAGATATTCGGGAGGGTCGAGGTACGCAGTATTTT. This chain connects TRBV4-3 to TRBJ2-3; 8 nucleotides line up with TRBD2. With V trimmed by 0 bases and J by 8 bases, 10 bases remained unmatched. The CDR3 has 16 residues. The germline V gene has CDR1 LGHNA and CDR2 YSLEER.

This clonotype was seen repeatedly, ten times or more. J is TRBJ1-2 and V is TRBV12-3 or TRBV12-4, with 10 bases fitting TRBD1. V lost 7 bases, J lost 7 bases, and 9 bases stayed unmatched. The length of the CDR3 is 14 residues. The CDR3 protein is CASTIAGTGAGYTF. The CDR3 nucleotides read TGTGCCAGCACCATAGCCGGGACAGGGGCTGGCTACACCTTC.

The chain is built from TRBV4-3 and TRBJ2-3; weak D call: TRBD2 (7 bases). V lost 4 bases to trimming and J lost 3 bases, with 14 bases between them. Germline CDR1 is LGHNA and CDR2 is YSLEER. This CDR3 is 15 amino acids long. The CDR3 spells CASSRGGGFTDTQYF. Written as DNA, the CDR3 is TGCGCCAGCAGCCGGGGGGGCGGCTTTACAGATACGCAGTATTTT.

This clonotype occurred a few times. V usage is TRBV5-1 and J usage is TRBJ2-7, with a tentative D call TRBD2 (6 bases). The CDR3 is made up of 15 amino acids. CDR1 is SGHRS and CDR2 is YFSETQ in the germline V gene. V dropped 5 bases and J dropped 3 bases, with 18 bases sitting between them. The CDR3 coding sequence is TGCGCCAGCAGTCCTGGGACTTCGCCCGTCTACGAGCAGTACTTC. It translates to CASSPGTSPVYEQYF.

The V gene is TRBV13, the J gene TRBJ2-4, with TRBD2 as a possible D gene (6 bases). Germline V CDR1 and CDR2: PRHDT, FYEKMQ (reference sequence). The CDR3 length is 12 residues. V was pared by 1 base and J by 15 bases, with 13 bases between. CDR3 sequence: CASSLEAGRLYF. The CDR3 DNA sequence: TGTGCCAGCAGCTTAGAGGCAGGGAGGCTGTACTTC.

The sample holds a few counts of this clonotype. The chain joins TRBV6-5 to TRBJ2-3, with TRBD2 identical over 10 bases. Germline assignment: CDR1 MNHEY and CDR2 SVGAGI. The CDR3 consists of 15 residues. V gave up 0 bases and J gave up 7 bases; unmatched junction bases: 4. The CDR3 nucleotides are TGTGCCAGCAGTTACTCGTCTAGCGGGAGTTATACGCAGTATTTT. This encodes CASSYSSSGSYTQYF.

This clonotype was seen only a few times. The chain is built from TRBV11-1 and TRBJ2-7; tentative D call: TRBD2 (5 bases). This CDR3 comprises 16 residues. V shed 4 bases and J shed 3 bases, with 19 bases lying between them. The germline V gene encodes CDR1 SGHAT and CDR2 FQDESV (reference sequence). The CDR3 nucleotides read TGTGCCAGCAGCTGGCACTTGGACGGAGGAGTCTACGAGCAGTACTTC. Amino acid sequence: CASSWHLDGGVYEQYF.

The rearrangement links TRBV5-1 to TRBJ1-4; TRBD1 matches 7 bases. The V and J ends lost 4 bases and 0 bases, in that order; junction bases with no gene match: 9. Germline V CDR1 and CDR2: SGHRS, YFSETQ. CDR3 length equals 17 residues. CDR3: CASSVYRGSSTNEKLFF. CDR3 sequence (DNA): TGCGCCAGCAGCGTATACAGGGGATCCTCAACTAATGAAAAACTGTTTTTT. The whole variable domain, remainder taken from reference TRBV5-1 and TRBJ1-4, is KAGVTQTPRYLIKTRGQQVTLSCSPISGHRSVSWYQQTPGQGLQFLFEYFSETQRNKGNFPGRFSGRQFSNSRSEMNVSTLELGDSALYLCASSVYRGSSTNEKLFFGSGTQLSVL.

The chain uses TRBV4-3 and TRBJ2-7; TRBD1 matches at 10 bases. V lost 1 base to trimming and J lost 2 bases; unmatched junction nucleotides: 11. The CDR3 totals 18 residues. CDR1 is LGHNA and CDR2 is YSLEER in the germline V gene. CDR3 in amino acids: CASSQGQGARDVTYEQYF. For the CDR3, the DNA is TGCGCCAGCAGCCAAGGACAGGGGGCGCGGGATGTTACCTACGAGCAGTACTTC.